The rows below give T cell receptor beta chains drawn from one sample of a study of T cells after yellow fever vaccination. Using its own MiXCR run on the 5' RACE reads, TCRdb lists one record per CDR3 protein. The table records about 350,000 distinct CDR3 sequences, about 9.9% of them present only once. The material was PBMCs, obtained on the day of the first yellow fever vaccination. These receptors were obtained from a man aged 18-30 years who received the YFV17D yellow fever vaccine. Each CDR3 is given with its conserved first and last residue. D genes are given only for firm matches. Size is omitted from some rows. Given values are once, few, many or a class for expanded clones.

-,TRBJ1-2,TRBV5-1,-,TGCGCCAGCAGCTTGGCAGGGGACGACTATGGCTACACCTTC,CASSLAGDDYGYTF
few,TRBJ2-3,TRBV4-3,TRBD2,TGCGCCAGCAGCCAAGATCGGACTAGCGGGGGGGGGGACACAGATACGCAGTATTTT,CASSQDRTSGGGDTDTQYF
few,TRBJ2-7,TRBV29-1,TRBD1,TGCAGCGTCGCCCGGGACAGGTTTTCCTACGAGCAGTACTTC,CSVARDRFSYEQYF
-,TRBJ2-3,TRBV11-1,TRBD1,TGTGCCAGCAGCTTAGTTCCAGGCTTAAACCGGACAGGGGGCGGTGATACGCAGTATTTT,CASSLVPGLNRTGGGDTQYF
many,TRBJ2-1,TRBV11-2,-,TGTGCCAGCAGCCCCCGAATTCTGGGCGCAAAACTATACAATGAGCAGTTCTTC,CASSPRILGAKLYNEQFF
few,TRBJ2-4,TRBV25-1,TRBD2,TGTGCCAGCAGTGAACGGGGCGGGGGGAATAACATTCAGTACTTC,CASSERGGGNNIQYF
-,TRBJ2-3,TRBV11-2,TRBD2,TGTGCCAGCAGCTTAGGGGGGGGTCAACACACAGATACGCAGTATTTT,CASSLGGGQHTDTQYF
few,TRBJ2-3,TRBV19,-,TGTGCCAGTAGTACCCGACAGGCCTCCTTATGGGATACGCAGTATTTT,CASSTRQASLWDTQYF
-,TRBJ2-2,TRBV4-2,-,TGTGCCAGCCGATCGGGGGCGGCGGAGGCCGGGGAGCTGTTTTTT,CASRSGAAEAGELFF
-,TRBJ2-5,TRBV20-1,-,TGCAGTGCTAGAGATGGGGCCAGGCAAGAGACCCAGTACTTC,CSARDGARQETQYF
few,TRBJ1-6,TRBV11-2,TRBD1,TGTGCCAGCAGCTTAGCTCTTGCAGGGGGCTATATACGGGTCGGATCACCCCTCCACTTT,CASSLALAGGYIRVGSPLHF
-,TRBJ2-1,TRBV24-1,-,TGTGCCACCAGTGATCCTCCTCTCGGGGTACGCAATGAGCAGTTCTTC,CATSDPPLGVRNEQFF
few,TRBJ2-2,TRBV20-1,-,TGCAGTGCTAGAGATCCTACTCGGGTCCTGGGGAGGGAGCTGTTTTTT,CSARDPTRVLGRELFF
-,TRBJ2-1,TRBV23-1,TRBD2,TGCGCCAGCAGTCCCCATCCGACTAGCGGGGCATCCTACAATGAGCAGTTCTTC,CASSPHPTSGASYNEQFF
-,TRBJ1-2,TRBV12-3/TRBV12-4,-,TGTGCCAGCAGTTTAGCGCCAGTCCATGGCTACACCTTC,CASSLAPVHGYTF
few,TRBJ1-4,TRBV5-1,-,TGCGCCAGCAGCCCGACAGCTCTTGCAACTAATGAAAAACTGTTTTTT,CASSPTALATNEKLFF